A selection of T cell receptor beta chains follows, all from one sample in a study of shared clonotypes between healthy human individuals. TCRdb keeps only in-frame clones here, not all; method: immunoSEQ multiplex PCR. The table includes millions of clones, around 95% detected once. Sequencing was performed on naive CD4+ T cells sorted from blood. The source is a man aged 18 to 30 in good health. Each CDR3 is given with its conserved first and last residue. Fields, in order: CDR3 length, V gene, J gene, clone size, D gene, CDR3 protein, CDR3 DNA. A D gene is named only where the DNA matches it firmly. Size tells how often a clone was seen (once, few, many) or the class of an expanded clone, and some rows leave it out.

13	TRBV18	TRBJ2-5	-	-	CASSPGLGETQYF	TGTGCCAGCTCACCTGGTCTAGGAGAGACCCAGTACTTC
16	TRBV5-1	TRBJ2-7	-	-	CASSSRLTQSSYEQYF	TGCGCCAGCAGCTCGCGGTTGACCCAGAGCTCCTACGAGCAGTACTTC
13	TRBV6-5	TRBJ1-2	few	-	CASTRTGAVGYTF	TGTGCCAGCACCCGAACGGGGGCGGTTGGCTACACCTTC
16	TRBV18	TRBJ1-1	-	TRBD1	CASSPLGQGANTEAFF	TGTGCCAGCTCACCACTTGGACAGGGAGCGAACACTGAAGCTTTCTTT
17	TRBV14	TRBJ1-4	-	-	CASSRIDHWARDEKLFF	TGTGCCAGCAGCCGAATCGACCATTGGGCAAGGGATGAAAAACTGTTTTTT
16	TRBV27	TRBJ2-3	-	TRBD2	CASSFVSGGGTDTQYF	TGTGCCAGCAGTTTCGTCAGCGGGGGCGGAACAGATACGCAGTATTTT
16	TRBV4-1	TRBJ1-3	-	TRBD1	CASSQDQGARGNTIYF	TGCGCCAGCAGCCAAGATCAGGGGGCAAGGGGAAACACCATATATTTT
14	TRBV9	TRBJ2-5	-	TRBD1	CASSVADRGETQYF	TGTGCCAGCAGCGTAGCTGACAGGGGAGAGACCCAGTACTTC
18	TRBV4-1	TRBJ2-1	-	TRBD2	CASSQGGLLAGARGEQFF	TGCGCCAGCAGCCAAGGAGGTTTACTAGCGGGGGCGAGGGGTGAGCAGTTCTTC
13	TRBV9	TRBJ1-2	-	TRBD1	CASSGQGNYGYTF	TGTGCCAGCAGCGGACAGGGTAACTATGGCTACACCTTC
15	TRBV13	TRBJ2-3	-	-	CASSLVSGSTDTQYF	TGTGCCAGCAGCTTAGTCAGCGGGAGCACAGATACGCAGTATTTT
12	TRBV28	TRBJ1-1	-	TRBD1	CASSFSQGEAFF	TGTGCCAGCAGTTTTTCACAGGGGGAAGCTTTCTTT
13	TRBV6-6	TRBJ2-7	-	-	CASSAQGLYEQYF	TGTGCCAGCAGCGCTCAGGGTTTATACGAGCAGTACTTC
11	TRBV6-5	TRBJ1-1	-	-	CASSYFAEAFF	TGTGCCAGCAGTTACTTTGCTGAAGCTTTCTTT
14	TRBV6-1	TRBJ2-1	once	-	CATLQGRAYNEQFF	TGTGCCACACTACAGGGGAGGGCCTACAATGAGCAGTTCTTC
14	TRBV5-1	TRBJ2-7	-	-	CASSLYRASYEQYF	TGCGCCAGCAGCTTGTACAGGGCCTCCTACGAGCAGTACTTC
14	TRBV6-5	TRBJ2-7	-	TRBD1	CASSWGQGAGEQYF	TGTGCCAGCAGTTGGGGACAGGGGGCTGGCGAGCAGTACTTC
16	TRBV18	TRBJ2-7	-	TRBD1	CASSPSTGGIAYEQYF	TGTGCCAGCTCACCTTCGACAGGGGGCATTGCCTACGAGCAGTACTTC
15	TRBV10-2	TRBJ2-2	-	-	CASRESGTNTGELFF	TGCGCCAGCAGGGAATCCGGGACTAACACCGGGGAGCTGTTTTTT
14	TRBV6-6	TRBJ2-7	-	TRBD2	CASSFGLAPLEQYF	TGTGCCAGCAGTTTCGGACTAGCGCCGCTCGAGCAGTACTTC
12	TRBV2	TRBJ2-7	-	-	CASSGEPYEQYF	TGTGCCAGCAGTGGGGAACCCTACGAGCAGTACTTC
14	TRBV28	TRBJ1-2	-	TRBD1	CASRLPGQNYGYTF	TGTGCCAGCAGGCTCCCGGGACAGAATTATGGCTACACCTTC
14	TRBV5-1	TRBJ2-7	-	TRBD1	CASKIQGTSYEQYF	TGCGCCAGCAAAATACAGGGGACCTCCTACGAGCAGTACTTC
11	TRBV28	TRBJ2-7	-	-	CASSKIHEQYF	TGTGCCAGCTCTAAGATACACGAGCAGTACTTC
14	TRBV7-3	TRBJ2-3	-	TRBD1	CASSTRQGTDTQYF	TGTGCCAGCAGCACACGACAGGGGACAGATACGCAGTATTTT
16	TRBV15	TRBJ2-7	once	TRBD1	CATSRDQGTGTHEQYF	TGTGCCACCAGCAGAGATCAAGGGACAGGGACTCACGAGCAGTACTTC
14	TRBV7-9	TRBJ2-7	-	-	CASSFLGGDYEQYF	TGTGCCAGCAGCTTCTTAGGCGGGGACTACGAGCAGTACTTC
19	TRBV6-1	TRBJ1-6	-	TRBD1	CASSGTGASILSYNSPLHF	TGTGCCAGCAGTGGGACAGGGGCCTCTATCCTATCCTATAATTCACCCCTCCACTTT
12	TRBV10-3	TRBJ2-5	-	TRBD1	CATGQGKETQYF	TGTGCCACCGGACAGGGTAAAGAGACCCAGTACTTC
15	TRBV5-1	TRBJ1-2	-	-	CASSAPGPPVYGYTF	TGCGCCAGCAGCGCCCCGGGACCGCCGGTCTATGGCTACACCTTC